This passage covers 7 T cell receptor beta chains from one sample sequenced in a study of cytomegalovirus exposure and HLA in healthy donors. The primer mix had 60 Vbeta and 13 Jbeta primers. The method was immunoSEQ multiplex PCR; TCRdb's version includes in-frame clones alone and lacks a portion of them. The top ten hold 0.75% to 0.9% of the sample, which has approximately 170,000 clones, approximately 78% seen once. Sequencing input: PBMCs. The receptors were sampled from a woman aged 18-29 years in good health and CMV-seronegative.

The chain uses TRBV5-1 and TRBJ1-2; 9 nucleotides agree with TRBD1. The ends lost 6 bases at V and 4 bases at J; junction bases unmatched: 7. The CDR3 is 14 amino acids. Germline V lookup: CDR1 SGHRS, CDR2 YFSETQ. CDR3 nucleotides: TGCGCCAGCACCAGGGACAGGGAGGTCTATGGCTACACCTTC. It yields the protein CASTRDREVYGYTF.

Remarks on this clone: A read error may account for a junction end that differs from germline. The gene calls are TRBV7-9 and TRBJ2-1; 11 nucleotides line up with TRBD2. The V gene's germline CDR1 is SEHNR and CDR2 FQNEAQ (reference sequence). The CDR3 has 15 residues. CDR3 DNA sequence: TGTTCCAGCAGCTTAACTAGCGGGAGTATGGATGAGCAGTTCTTC. Protein product: CSSSLTSGSMDEQFF.

The chain couples TRBV6-1 to TRBJ1-6, with D maybe TRBD1 (5 bases). The CDR3 runs 13 residues. Trimming removed 8 bases at V and 11 bases at J, with 16 bases between. In germline, CDR1 is MNHNS, CDR2 SASEGT. The CDR3 DNA follows: TGTGCCAGCCTCCGGGTGGAGGGACCACCCCTCCACTTT. Its translation is CASLRVEGPPLHF.

This clone was detected a few times. The chain carries TRBV28 and TRBJ1-1; D is unclear. The CDR3 covers 13 residues. Trimming removed 6 bases at V and 4 bases at J, with 12 bases between. CDR1 is MDHEN and CDR2 is SYDVKM in the germline V gene. CDR3 sequence: CASSGPSSTEAFF. In DNA form, the CDR3 reads TGTGCCAGCAGCGGCCCTAGTAGCACTGAAGCTTTCTTT.

Details on this clone: The junction and the germline gene differ at one end; a read error may be behind it. The chain recombines TRBV7-7 with TRBJ2-2; TRBD1 is a possible D gene (6 bases). This CDR3 region has 14 residues. From germline, CDR1 is SSHAT and CDR2 FNYEAQ (reference sequence). CDR3 sequence: CASSPQGNTGELFF. The CDR3 nucleotides read TGTGCTAGCAGTCCACAGGGGAACACCGGGGAGCTGTTTTTT.

CDR3 region: CASSDLMRVGARGNQPQHF. The CDR3 DNA sequence: TGTGCCAGCAGTGATCTTATGAGAGTGGGGGCGCGGGGCAATCAGCCCCAGCATTTT. The chain couples TRBV6-1 to TRBJ1-5; a possible D gene is TRBD1 (6 bases). The V gene's germline CDR1 is MNHNS and CDR2 SASEGT. This CDR3 comprises 19 residues. Deletions cut 3 bases from V and 2 bases from J, with 23 bases between.

This sequence joins TRBV4-3 and TRBJ2-7; D gene unclear. V dropped 1 base and J dropped 2 bases, with 24 bases sitting between them. CDR1 and CDR2 from the germline V gene are LGHNA and YSLEER. The CDR3 extends over 19 amino acids. The CDR3 DNA reads TGCGCCAGCAGCCAAGGTCGGGTCTCCTTGGTTGGCAGACCCTACGAGCAGTACTTC. Its protein product is CASSQGRVSLVGRPYEQYF.